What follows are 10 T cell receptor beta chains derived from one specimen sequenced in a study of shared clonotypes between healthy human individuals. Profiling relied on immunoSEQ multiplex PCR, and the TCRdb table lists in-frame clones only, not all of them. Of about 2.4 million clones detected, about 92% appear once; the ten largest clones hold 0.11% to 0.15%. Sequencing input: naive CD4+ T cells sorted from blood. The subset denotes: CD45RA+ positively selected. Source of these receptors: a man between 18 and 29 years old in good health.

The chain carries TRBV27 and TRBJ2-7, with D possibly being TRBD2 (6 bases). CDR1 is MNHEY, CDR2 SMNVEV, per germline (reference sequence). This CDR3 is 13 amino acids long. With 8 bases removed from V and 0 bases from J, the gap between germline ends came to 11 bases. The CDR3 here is CASLTRYSYEQYF. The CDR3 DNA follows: TGTGCCAGCCTGACTAGGTACTCCTACGAGCAGTACTTC.

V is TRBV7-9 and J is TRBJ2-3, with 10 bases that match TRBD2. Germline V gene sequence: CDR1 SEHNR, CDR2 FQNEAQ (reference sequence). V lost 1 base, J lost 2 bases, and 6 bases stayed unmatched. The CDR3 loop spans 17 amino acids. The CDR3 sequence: CASSLGASGRPTDTQYF. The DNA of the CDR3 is TGTGCCAGCAGCTTAGGTGCTAGCGGGAGACCCACAGATACGCAGTATTTT. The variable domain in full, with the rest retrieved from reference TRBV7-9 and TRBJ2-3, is DTGVSQNPRHKITKRGQNVTFRCDPISEHNRLYWYRQTLGQGPEFLTYFQNEAQLEKSRLLSDRFSAERPKGSFSTLEIQRTEQGDSAMYLCASSLGASGRPTDTQYFGPGTRLTVL.

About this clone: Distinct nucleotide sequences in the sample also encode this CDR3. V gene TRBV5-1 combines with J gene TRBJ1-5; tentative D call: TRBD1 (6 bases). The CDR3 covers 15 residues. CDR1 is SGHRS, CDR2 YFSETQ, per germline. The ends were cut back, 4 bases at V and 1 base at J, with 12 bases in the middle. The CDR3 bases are TGCGCCAGCAGCCTGGAGGGGGGGAGCAATCAGCCCCAGCATTTT. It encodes CASSLEGGSNQPQHF.

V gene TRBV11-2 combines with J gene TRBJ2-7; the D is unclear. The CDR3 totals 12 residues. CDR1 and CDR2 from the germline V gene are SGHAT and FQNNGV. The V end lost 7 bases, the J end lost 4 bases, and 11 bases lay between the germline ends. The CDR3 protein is CASTPTRYEQYF. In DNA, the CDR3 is TGTGCCAGCACCCCAACCCGGTACGAGCAGTACTTC.

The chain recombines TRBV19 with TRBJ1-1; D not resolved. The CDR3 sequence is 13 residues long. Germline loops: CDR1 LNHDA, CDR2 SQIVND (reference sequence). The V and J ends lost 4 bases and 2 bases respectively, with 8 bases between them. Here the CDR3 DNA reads TGTGCCAGTAGTAAGACGGTCAACACTGAAGCTTTCTTT. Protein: CASSKTVNTEAFF. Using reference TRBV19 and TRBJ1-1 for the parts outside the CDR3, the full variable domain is DGGITQSPKYLFRKEGQNVTLSCEQNLNHDAMYWYRQDPGQGLRLIYYSQIVNDFQKGDIAEGYSVSREKKESFPLTVTSAQKNPTAFYLCASSKTVNTEAFFGQGTRLTVV.

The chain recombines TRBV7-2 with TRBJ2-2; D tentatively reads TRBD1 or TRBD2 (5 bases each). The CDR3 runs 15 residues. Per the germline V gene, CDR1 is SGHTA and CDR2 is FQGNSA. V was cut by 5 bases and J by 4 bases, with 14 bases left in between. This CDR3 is CASSPMGPGTGELFF. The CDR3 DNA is TGTGCCAGCAGCCCAATGGGACCCGGCACCGGGGAGCTGTTTTTT.

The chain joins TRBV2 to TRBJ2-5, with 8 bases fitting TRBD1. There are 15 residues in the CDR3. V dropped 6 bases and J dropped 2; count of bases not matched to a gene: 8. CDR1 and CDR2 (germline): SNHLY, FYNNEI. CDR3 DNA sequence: TGTGCCAGCAGCCGAGGACAGGGTTGGCAAGAGACCCAGTACTTC. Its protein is CASSRGQGWQETQYF.

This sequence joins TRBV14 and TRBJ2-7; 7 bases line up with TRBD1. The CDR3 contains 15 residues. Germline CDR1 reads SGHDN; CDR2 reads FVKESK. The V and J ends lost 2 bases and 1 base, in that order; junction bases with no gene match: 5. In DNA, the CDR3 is TGTGCCAGCAGCCAACCTACAGGGGCTTCCTACGAGCAGTACTTC. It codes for CASSQPTGASYEQYF.

The CDR3 DNA reads as TGCGCCAGCAGCCCGGGGACAGTCGCTAATGAAAAACTGTTTTTT. This codes for CASSPGTVANEKLFF. This sequence joins TRBV5-1 and TRBJ1-4, with 7 bases that match TRBD1. The CDR3 has 15 residues. Germline V gives CDR1 SGHRS, CDR2 YFSETQ. Losses at the gene ends were 4 bases for V and 3 bases for J; bases not matched to a gene: 6. Drawing the rest from reference TRBV5-1 and TRBJ1-4, the complete variable domain is KAGVTQTPRYLIKTRGQQVTLSCSPISGHRSVSWYQQTPGQGLQFLFEYFSETQRNKGNFPGRFSGRQFSNSRSEMNVSTLELGDSALYLCASSPGTVANEKLFFGSGTQLSVL.

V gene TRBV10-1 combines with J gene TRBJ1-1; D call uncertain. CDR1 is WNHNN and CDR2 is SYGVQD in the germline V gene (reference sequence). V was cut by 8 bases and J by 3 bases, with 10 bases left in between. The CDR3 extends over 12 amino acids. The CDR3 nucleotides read TGCGCCAGCTTCCACGGTTACACTGAAGCTTTCTTT. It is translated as CASFHGYTEAFF.